This T cell receptor beta chain was sequenced for a study of shared clonotypes between healthy human individuals (dated by TCRdb to 2020 to 2021). As for the study more broadly: A couple of women and a few men aged 18 to 49 years were included in the cohort. Different laboratories and diverse techniques were used to prepare libraries and sequence TCR repertoires, to increase sequencing depth and limit assay-specific biases. Per donor, three plates each were used for CD4 naive and CD4 memory, two for CD8 naive, and one for CD8 memory. Each donor's leukapheresis produced roughly between about 0.9 and 9.5 billion PBMCs. Blood TCR repertoires of several healthy adults were deeply sequenced to estimate repertoire size and the extent of clonotype sharing between individuals. Points the paper makes about the study in general: Because the study included only a small number of donors, the genetic and exposure-history diversity represented was limited. When a handful of donors were compared, the shared fraction of clonotypes was approximately 5% for naive CD4, approximately 3.3% for naive CD8, about 2.5% for memory CD4, and 0.4% for memory CD8. Based on pairwise subsampling, the degree of clonotype sharing among donors was expected to be affected by sequencing depth. Compared with non-shared clonotypes, clonotypes shared by all four sorted-subset donors had higher generation probabilities. Naive subsets generally had larger estimated clonotype richness than memory subsets. Even with the large sequencing depth, rarefaction of the sorted-subset datasets indicated that sequencing was incomplete. Sampling was limited to blood, and TCR repertoires in tissue likely differ from TCR repertoires in blood.

The donors were healthy, HIV-negative adults who had no recently reported acute infections or vaccinations. Only Caucasian adults living in Nashville, Tennessee, USA were represented among the donors. Magnetic negative selection was used to enrich CD4+ T cells, after which naive cells were positively selected on CD45RA and the negative fraction became the memory subset. Blood was obtained by leukapheresis, after which PBMCs were separated by Ficoll-Histopaque density gradient centrifugation and cryopreserved in liquid nitrogen vapor phase. Analytical flow cytometry was used to check the purity and quantity of each magnetically sorted T cell population. From each sorted fraction, genomic DNA was isolated and quantified by UV absorbance on a Nanodrop 2000c. The CDR3 runs 13 amino acids, cysteine and phenylalanine included. Solely the CDR3 DNA is kept, with 39 bases framed from the first base. In regard to this clone: Its antigen specificity is not known. Per-nucleotide qualities are absent, and no much larger clonotype sits a single base away.

Using the deep immunoSEQ assay, multiplex PCR amplified TCR CDR3 regions from genomic DNA. Extracted genomic DNA from each cell subset was distributed evenly across all wells of several immunoSEQ 96-well plates, and each plate was treated as a replicate. For sorted subsets, each replicate PCR was loaded with around 220 ng genomic DNA, equivalent to approximately 27,000 T cell genomes. Purified libraries were quantified with a Qubit 3.0 fluorometer, sized on a Bioanalyzer 2100, and re-quantified with the KAPA Library Quantification kit. Each immunoSEQ 96-well plate was sequenced on its own single-read 150-cycle Illumina NextSeq 550 flow cell. In the authors' own workflow: The immunoSEQ output contained only junctional sequences without quality scores, so filtering could not match that applied to full-length reads. To assign V/J genes and CDR3, sequences were annotated against IMGT germline references using PyIR, a Python wrapper for IgBLAST v1.9. Reads with weak V/J assignments (E-value above 1e-6), missing CDR3, stop codons, out-of-frame junctions, or ambiguous translated residues were removed. V3J clonotypes were defined by identical inferred V gene, J gene, and CDR3 amino acid sequence. Percentage overlap between repertoires was calculated by dividing the number of shared unique clonotypes by the size of the smaller repertoire. Repertoire richness was assessed with RTK rarefaction, the Chao1 estimator, and Recon v2.1 estimates of unobserved clonotypes. OLGA was used to compute generation probabilities for all TCRbeta clonotypes that the gDNA method yielded from a handful of donors. Here the immuneACCESS table is served through TCRdb, limited to in-frame sequences with V and J called. Missing clones are a known gap in these copies; in checked studies unresolved V genes cover under half, and the rest lacks a known reason. That table gives V, J and clone size, and the DNA gave D and trimming. The sample table records hundreds of thousands of clones; 74% of these occur just once. The top ten constitute 1.7% of the sample.

Sequencing was done on a sample of memory CD4+ T cells sorted from blood. The cell subset or site label here, explained by the study, means: CD45RA-negative fraction. The chain was built from TRBV12-1 and TRBJ2-2; whether TRBD1, the table's D call, matches the DNA was not checked. TRBV12-1 is described as a pseudogene. The clonotype was recovered from a woman under 40 in good health. The nucleotide sequence reads TGTGCCAGCAGCTCCAGGGGCACCGGGGAGCTGTTTTTT. Protein translation: CASSSRGTGELFF.